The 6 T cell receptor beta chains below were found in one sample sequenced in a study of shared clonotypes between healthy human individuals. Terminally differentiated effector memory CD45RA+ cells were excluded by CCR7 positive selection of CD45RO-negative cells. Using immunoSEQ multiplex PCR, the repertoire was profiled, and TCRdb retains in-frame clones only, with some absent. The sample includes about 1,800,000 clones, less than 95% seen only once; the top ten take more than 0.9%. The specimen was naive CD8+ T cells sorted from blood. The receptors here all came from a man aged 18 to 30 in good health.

In DNA, the CDR3 is TGTGCCAGCAGCGCTAGCGGGAGGTGGTACTTC. It yields the protein CASSASGRWYF. V gene TRBV5-4 combines with J gene TRBJ2-5; 11 nucleotides line up with TRBD2. The junction had 3 bases not matched to a gene; V was cut back by 4 bases and J by 13 bases. Per germline, CDR1 SGHNT and CDR2 YYREEE (reference sequence). The CDR3 loop spans 11 amino acids. Using reference TRBV5-4 and TRBJ2-5 for the parts outside the CDR3, the full variable domain is ETGVTQSPTHLIKTRGQQVTLRCSSQSGHNTVSWYQQALGQGPQFIFQYYREEENGRGNFPPRFSGLQFPNYSSELNVNALELDDSALYLCASSASGRWYFGPGTRLLVL.

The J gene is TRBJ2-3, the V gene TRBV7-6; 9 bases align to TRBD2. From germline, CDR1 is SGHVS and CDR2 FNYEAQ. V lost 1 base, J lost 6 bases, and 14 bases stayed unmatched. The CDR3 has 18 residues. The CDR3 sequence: CASSLGFSGSLEGDTQYF. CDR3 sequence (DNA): TGTGCCAGCAGCTTAGGTTTTAGCGGGAGTTTGGAGGGGGATACGCAGTATTTT.

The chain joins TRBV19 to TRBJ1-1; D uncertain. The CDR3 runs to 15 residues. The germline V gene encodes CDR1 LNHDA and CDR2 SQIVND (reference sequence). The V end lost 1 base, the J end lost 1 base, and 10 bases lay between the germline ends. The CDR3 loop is CASSIAVSTNTEAFF. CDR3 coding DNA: TGTGCCAGTAGTATAGCCGTCAGCACGAACACTGAAGCTTTCTTT.

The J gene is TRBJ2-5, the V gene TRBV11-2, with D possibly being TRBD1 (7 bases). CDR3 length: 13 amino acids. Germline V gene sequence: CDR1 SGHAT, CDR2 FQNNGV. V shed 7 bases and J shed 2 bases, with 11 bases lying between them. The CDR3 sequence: CASTGDRQETQYF. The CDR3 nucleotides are TGTGCCAGCACGGGGGACAGACAAGAGACCCAGTACTTC.

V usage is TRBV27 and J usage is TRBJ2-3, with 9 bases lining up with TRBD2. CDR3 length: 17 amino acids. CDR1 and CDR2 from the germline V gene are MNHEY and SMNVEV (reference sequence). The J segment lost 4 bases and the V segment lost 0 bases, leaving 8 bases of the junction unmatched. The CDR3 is CASSLSWAGGISDTQYF. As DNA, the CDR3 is TGTGCCAGCAGTTTATCCTGGGCGGGGGGGATATCAGATACGCAGTATTTT.

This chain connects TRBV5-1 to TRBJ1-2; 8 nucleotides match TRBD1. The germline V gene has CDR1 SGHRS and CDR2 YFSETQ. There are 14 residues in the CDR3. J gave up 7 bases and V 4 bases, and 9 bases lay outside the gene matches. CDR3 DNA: TGCGCCAGCAGCGCTGACAGGGGCTTCTCTGGCTACACCTTC. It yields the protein CASSADRGFSGYTF.